One T cell receptor (beta chain) is described in this entry. What it binds is not known. Clones were sequenced by immunoSEQ multiplex PCR, and TCRdb holds only the in-frame ones, with some missing. The top ten hold 32% of the sample, which has 35,000 to 45,000 clones, 87% seen once. The record originates from a study of OX40 agonist ivuxolimab in advanced cancers. Overall study results and limits: Clones of CD4+ and CD8+ blood T cells grew by week 6 at doses of 0.1 to 3.0 mg/kg.

This CDR3 spans 14 amino acids. CDR1 and CDR2 (germline): LNHDA, SQIVND (reference sequence). Trimming removed 8 bases from V and 4 bases from J, with 17 bases in between. V gene TRBV19 combines with J gene TRBJ1-2, with a tentative D call TRBD1 (5 bases). Sequences were derived from CD4+ or CD8+ T cells sorted from blood, sampled in a trial of the OX40 agonist ivuxolimab. The TCR comes from an adult with an advanced solid tumor such as melanoma, head and neck, liver or kidney cancer. The CDR3 reads CASGVTGTGYGYTF. The CDR3 DNA follows: TGTGCCAGTGGGGTAACCGGGACGGGCTATGGCTACACCTTC.